The 11 T cell receptor beta chains in this list originate from one sample, sequenced in a study of shared clonotypes between healthy human individuals. Libraries were prepared by immunoSEQ multiplex PCR; TCRdb keeps only in-frame clonotypes and omits some of them. The table has 560,000 or so clones, about 96% seen once. Terminally differentiated effector memory CD45RA+ cells were excluded by CCR7 positive selection of CD45RO-negative cells. Source material: naive CD8+ T cells sorted from blood. These receptors were obtained from a woman in her thirties in good health.

The chain combines TRBV14 with TRBJ2-7, with 8 positions matching TRBD2. The junction had 8 bases not matched to a gene; V was cut back by 4 bases and J by 6 bases. CDR1 SGHDN and CDR2 FVKESK come from the germline V gene. The CDR3 consists of 14 residues. The CDR3 spells CASSLEPGLGEQYF. The DNA for the CDR3 is TGTGCCAGCAGCCTGGAACCGGGACTAGGCGAGCAGTACTTC.

The rearrangement links TRBV15 to TRBJ1-2; 7 bases match TRBD1. The CDR3 length is 14 residues. With V trimmed by 7 bases and J by 4 bases, 9 bases remained unmatched. Germline V CDR1 and CDR2: LNHNV, YYDKDF (reference sequence). The DNA for the CDR3 is TGTGCCACCAACCCCGACAGGGCGTCCTATGGCTACACCTTC. Its protein product is CATNPDRASYGYTF.

The chain is built from TRBV9 and TRBJ1-3, with D perhaps matching TRBD1 (6 bases). V lost 2 bases and J 4 bases, leaving 13 bases between the germline ends. The germline CDR1 and CDR2 sequences are SGDLS and YYNGEE. The CDR3 is 15 residues long. CDR3 region: CASSVEGGTGNTIYF. The CDR3 nucleotides are TGTGCCAGCAGCGTCGAGGGGGGTACGGGAAACACCATATATTTT.

The chain joins TRBV4-1 to TRBJ2-5, with TRBD2 identical over 7 bases. The end of the DNA fits TRBJ2-7 better, so the J call may be wrong. CDR3 length equals 16 residues. Per the germline V gene, CDR1 is MGHRA and CDR2 is YSYEKL. The CDR3 DNA reads as TGCGCCAGCAGCCAAGCGAGGAGGGAGGGCCTCGGCGAGCAGTACTTC. Translation: CASSQARREGLGEQYF.

Concerning this clone itself: Other DNA sequences of this sample code for an identical CDR3. CDR3 residues: CASSLGRNTEAFF. In nucleotides, the CDR3 is TGTGCCAGCAGCTTGGGCAGAAACACTGAAGCTTTCTTT. The chain is built from TRBV11-2 and TRBJ1-1; D gene unclear. The CDR3 has 13 residues. The germline V gene encodes CDR1 SGHAT and CDR2 FQNNGV. Trimming cost V 3 bases and J 2 bases, with 7 bases left between them.

The rearrangement joins TRBV7-9 to TRBJ2-5; 8 nucleotides match TRBD1. Germline assignment: CDR1 SEHNR and CDR2 FQNEAQ (reference sequence). The CDR3 length is 16 residues. J gave up 5 bases and V 5 bases, and 13 bases lay outside the gene matches. DNA for the CDR3: TGTGCCAGCAGCCTCGACAGGGGAGGAGACGAGGAGACCCAGTACTTC. Translating gives CASSLDRGGDEETQYF.

The chain employs TRBV7-6 and TRBJ2-3; D gene unclear. CDR1 is SGHVS and CDR2 is FNYEAQ in the germline V gene. The CDR3 is 16 residues long. V was pared by 4 bases and J by 2 bases, with 16 bases between. As DNA, the CDR3 is TGTGCCAGCAGCTCGACAATACACCCTCTCACAGATACGCAGTATTTT. Its translation is CASSSTIHPLTDTQYF.

This clone was detected only once. The gene calls are TRBV7-2 and TRBJ2-1; 13 bases agree with TRBD2. The CDR3 sequence is 17 residues long. Germline V gene data show CDR1 as SGHTA and CDR2 as FQGNSA. J was trimmed by 0 bases and V by 4 bases; bases with no gene match: 3. CDR3 bases: TGTGCCAGCAGCTGGGGGACTAGCGGGAACTCCTACAATGAGCAGTTCTTC. It specifies CASSWGTSGNSYNEQFF.

The chain uses TRBV28 and TRBJ2-3; a weak D match, TRBD1 (5 bases). The germline V gene encodes CDR1 MDHEN and CDR2 SYDVKM. With 2 bases removed from V and 6 bases from J, the gap between germline ends came to 12 bases. The CDR3 totals 14 residues. The CDR3 nucleotides read TGTGCCAGCAGTTTAGTATCTGGGGCGGATACGCAGTATTTT. It codes for CASSLVSGADTQYF.

The J gene is TRBJ2-5, the V gene TRBV11-2; maybe TRBD1 (6 bases). Germline V gene sequence: CDR1 SGHAT, CDR2 FQNNGV. The CDR3 is 14 residues long. V gave up 1 base and J gave up 6 bases, with 12 bases separating them. The CDR3 loop is CASSLVSGGQTQYF. In DNA, the CDR3 is TGTGCCAGCAGCTTAGTTTCTGGGGGCCAGACCCAGTACTTC.

The chain carries TRBV7-6 and TRBJ2-7; D possibly matches TRBD1 or TRBD2 (5 bases each). Looked up from germline, CDR1 is SGHVS and CDR2 is FNYEAQ. CDR3 length: 17 residues. V dropped 1 base and J dropped 0 bases, with 16 bases sitting between them. In nucleotides, the CDR3 is TGTGCCAGCAGCTTAGTCTCTGGTGGGGCGGGCTCCTACGAGCAGTACTTC. This sequence encodes CASSLVSGGAGSYEQYF.